One and the same sample provided the 28 T cell receptor beta chains below, sequenced in a study of control samples from healthy donors and cancer patients. Here immunoSEQ multiplex PCR was the method, and the copy in TCRdb shows in-frame clones only, minus some. The sample yields about 170,000 clones, about 90% seen once. Material for sequencing was blood. The receptors stem from a woman aged 25 to 39 in good health.

The rearrangement joins TRBV4-1 to TRBJ2-4, with 11 nucleotides matching TRBD2. Germline V gene lookup returns CDR1 MGHRA and CDR2 YSYEKL. The V and J ends lost 3 bases and 6 bases, in that order; junction bases with no gene match: 7. CDR3 length equals 16 residues. In DNA, the CDR3 is TGCGCCAGCAGCCATGATAGCGGGGGGGCACGAAACATTCAGTACTTC. Translation: CASSHDSGGARNIQYF.

The chain joins TRBV19 to TRBJ2-3, with TRBD1 matching 7 bases. The CDR3 spans 15 residues. CDR1 and CDR2 (germline): LNHDA, SQIVND (reference sequence). Trimming took 7 bases from V and 2 from J; bases not matched to a gene: 9. CDR3 nucleotide sequence: TGTGCCAGTAAAATAGGGGGCAGGGACACAGATACGCAGTATTTT. Its translation is CASKIGGRDTDTQYF.

Notes on this clone: This CDR3 is also generated by other DNA sequences in the sample. This sequence joins TRBV2 and TRBJ1-1; D uncertain. Trimming took off 2 bases at V and 1 base at J, with 5 bases between the two ends. CDR1 and CDR2 (germline): SNHLY, FYNNEI. This CDR3 is built from 13 residues. Written as DNA, the CDR3 is TGTGCCAGCAGTGAATTGGAGAACACTGAAGCTTTCTTT. This translates into CASSELENTEAFF.

The chain recombines TRBV27 with TRBJ1-2; weak D call: TRBD1 (6 bases). CDR1 is MNHEY and CDR2 is SMNVEV in the germline V gene (reference sequence). Between the trimmed V and J ends, which lost 4 bases and 8 bases, there was a span of 17 bases. The CDR3 is 14 amino acids. CDR3 nucleotides: TGTGCCAGCAGTTCCCTGGGGGCAGAGAAGGGCTACACCTTC. It specifies CASSSLGAEKGYTF.

The CDR3 loop reads CATSRGQSTDTQYF. The CDR3 nucleotides read TGTGCCACCTCGCGGGGGCAAAGCACAGATACGCAGTATTTT. This chain uses TRBV24-1 with TRBJ2-3, with a tentative D call TRBD2 (7 bases). Germline V gene data show CDR1 as KGHDR and CDR2 as SFDVKD. Between the trimmed V and J ends, which lost 9 bases and 0 bases, there was a span of 12 bases. The CDR3 runs to 14 residues.

As for this clone: The junction and the germline gene differ at one end; a read error may be behind it. This chain joins TRBV7-9 and TRBJ2-7; the match to TRBD1 covers 7 bases. Germline lookup yields CDR1 SEHNR and CDR2 FQNEAQ (reference sequence). The CDR3 sequence is 14 residues long. CDR3 coding DNA: TGTGCCAGCAGCTCCGTAGGGGGCGGCTACGGGCAGTACTTC. Translating gives CASSSVGGGYGQYF.

The V gene is TRBV28, the J gene TRBJ2-3, with 13 bases aligning to TRBD2. Unmatched junction bases numbered 15, after V lost 8 bases and J lost 7 bases. CDR3 length: 17 residues. In germline, CDR1 is MDHEN, CDR2 SYDVKM. CDR3 DNA: TGTGCCAGCCCACCACCCAGACTAGCGGGAGGTGTGAATACGCAGTATTTT. It specifies CASPPPRLAGGVNTQYF. The full variable domain, completed using reference TRBV28 and TRBJ2-3, is DVKVTQSSRYLVKRTGEKVFLECVQDMDHENMFWYRQDPGLGLRLIYFSYDVKMKEKGDIPEGYSVSREKKERFSLILESASTNQTSMYLCASPPPRLAGGVNTQYFGPGTRLTVL.

The table lists this clone with a count of one. The gene calls are TRBV5-5 and TRBJ2-7; tentatively, D is TRBD1 (5 bases). CDR3 size: 13 residues. Trimming pared 0 bases from V and 7 bases from J, leaving 11 bases between. From germline, CDR1 is SGHKS and CDR2 YYEKEE (reference sequence). DNA of the CDR3: TGTGCCAGCAGCTTGGGGTTGGGGCTTGAGCAGTACGTC. Translation: CASSLGLGLEQYV.

The genes are TRBV5-8 and TRBJ1-2; TRBD1 is a possible D gene (6 bases). The germline gives CDR1 SGHTS, CDR2 YDEGEE. CDR3 length equals 13 residues. Trimming stripped 6 bases from V and 4 bases from J, with 13 bases between. CDR3 loop: CASNRGPLYGYTF. CDR3 nucleotide sequence: TGTGCCAGCAACCGGGGGCCTCTCTATGGCTACACCTTC.

The V gene is TRBV5-4, the J gene TRBJ2-2, with D perhaps being TRBD1 or TRBD2 (6 bases each). Deletions cut 0 bases from V and 5 bases from J, with 14 bases between. CDR1 is SGHNT, CDR2 YYREEE, per germline (reference sequence). There are 16 residues in the CDR3. The chain's CDR3 is CASSLAGGAVTGELFF. The CDR3 nucleotides read TGTGCCAGCAGCTTGGCCGGGGGCGCGGTAACCGGGGAGCTGTTTTTT.

Worth noting for this clone: In the same sample, other DNA sequences code for this CDR3. The chain couples TRBV9 to TRBJ1-3; D remains ambiguous. Germline lookup yields CDR1 SGDLS and CDR2 YYNGEE. V gave up 0 bases and J gave up 1 base, with 8 bases separating them. The CDR3 totals 15 residues. The CDR3 sequence: CASSVESGSGNTIYF. CDR3 in DNA: TGTGCCAGCAGCGTAGAAAGCGGTTCTGGAAACACCATATATTTT.

This chain connects TRBV15 to TRBJ2-7; D possibly corresponds to TRBD2 (6 bases). CDR3 length: 19 amino acids. V lost 3 bases and J lost 3, with 27 bases in between. CDR1 is LNHNV, CDR2 YYDKDF, per germline (reference sequence). In DNA, the CDR3 is TGTGCCACCAGCAGGAGCCGGGGGACCAACCCTGGGAGGCACTACGAGCAGTACGTC. Translation gives CATSRSRGTNPGRHYEQYV.

The V gene is TRBV28, the J gene TRBJ1-5, with a weak D call TRBD1 (5 bases). Germline CDR1 MDHEN, CDR2 SYDVKM. V was clipped by 4 bases and J by 1 base, with 17 bases between them. The CDR3 is 17 residues long. CDR3 region: CASSSPGQGRSNQPQHF. In DNA, the CDR3 is TGTGCCAGCAGTTCCCCAGGGCAGGGAAGGAGCAATCAGCCCCAGCATTTT.

V is TRBV7-9 and J is TRBJ2-1; 9 nucleotides line up with TRBD2. Germline V gene lookup returns CDR1 SEHNR and CDR2 FQNEAQ (reference sequence). CDR3 size: 17 residues. Trimming at V came to 5 bases and at J to 10 bases, leaving 18 bases not matched to a gene. The CDR3 loop reads CASSPRAGTSLQGEQFF. The CDR3 nucleotides are TGTGCCAGCAGCCCACGTGCCGGGACTAGCTTACAAGGAGAGCAGTTCTTC. Supplemented by reference TRBV7-9 and TRBJ2-1, the full variable domain reads DTGVSQNPRHKITKRGQNVTFRCDPISEHNRLYWYRQTLGQGPEFLTYFQNEAQLEKSRLLSDRFSAERPKGSFSTLEIQRTEQGDSAMYLCASSPRAGTSLQGEQFFGPGTRLTVL.

This clone has more than one count but fewer than ten. The chain employs TRBV28 and TRBJ1-1; maybe TRBD1 (6 bases). Germline CDR1 is MDHEN and CDR2 is SYDVKM. Trimming stripped 3 bases from V and 3 bases from J, with 11 bases between. CDR3 length: 14 amino acids. This CDR3 reads CASSFQDSYTEAFF. For the CDR3, the DNA is TGTGCCAGCAGTTTTCAGGACAGCTACACTGAAGCTTTCTTT.

This chain links TRBV28 with TRBJ2-6; D unclear. The CDR3 loop spans 18 amino acids. The ends were cut back, 6 bases at V and 2 bases at J, with 20 bases in the middle. CDR1 is MDHEN, CDR2 SYDVKM, per germline. CDR3 sequence (DNA): TGTGCCAGCAGGGGATTGGGCACCCCGGTGGCTGGGGCCAACGTCCTGACTTTC. Translated: CASRGLGTPVAGANVLTF.

The V call is TRBV2, the J call TRBJ1-1; maybe TRBD1 (5 bases). The V and J ends lost 3 bases and 5 bases respectively, with 16 bases between them. The CDR3 consists of 15 residues. CDR1 and CDR2 from the germline V gene are SNHLY and FYNNEI. The CDR3 is CASSDRGVGGTEAFF. The CDR3 coding sequence is TGTGCCAGCAGTGATAGAGGGGTGGGCGGAACTGAAGCTTTCTTT.

The rearrangement links TRBV5-1 to TRBJ2-7; 8 positions match TRBD2. CDR3 length: 16 amino acids. V trimming: 6 bases; J trimming: 0 bases; junction bases outside the gene matches: 11. CDR1 is SGHRS and CDR2 is YFSETQ in the germline V gene. CDR3: CASTQAGGKSSYEQYF. CDR3 coding DNA: TGCGCCAGCACCCAGGCGGGGGGAAAAAGCTCCTACGAGCAGTACTTC.

The rearrangement uses TRBV29-1 and TRBJ1-4; D is ambiguous. Germline loops: CDR1 SQVTM, CDR2 ANQGSEA. The CDR3 is 15 residues long. Trimming pared 5 bases from V and 0 bases from J, leaving 13 bases between. The CDR3 here is CSVLRRVATNEKLFF. CDR3 DNA sequence: TGCAGCGTTTTGAGACGGGTCGCAACTAATGAAAAACTGTTTTTT.

This clone showed up just once. This chain joins TRBV3-1 (or the pseudogene TRBV3-2) and TRBJ2-3; D is unclear. This CDR3 has 15 residues. The V gene's germline CDR1 is LGHDT and CDR2 YNNKEL (reference sequence). V was trimmed by 4 bases and J by 1 base, leaving 12 bases between them. The CDR3 loop is CASSPPETGTDTQYF. CDR3 sequence (DNA): TGTGCCAGCAGCCCCCCTGAGACTGGCACAGATACGCAGTATTTT.

This clone appeared a single time. The gene calls are TRBV20-1 and TRBJ1-1; D is unclear. CDR1 and CDR2 (germline): DFQATT, SNEGSKA (reference sequence). Deletions cut 6 bases from V and 7 bases from J, with 12 bases between. There are 11 residues in the CDR3. This CDR3 reads CSALRNYEAFF. CDR3 bases: TGCAGTGCCCTACGGAATTATGAAGCTTTCTTT.

The chain recombines TRBV6-6 with TRBJ2-2; maybe TRBD2 (6 bases). This CDR3 contains 15 residues. Germline lookup yields CDR1 MNHNY and CDR2 SVGAGI (reference sequence). The ends were cut back, 4 bases at V and 2 bases at J, with 11 bases in the middle. The CDR3 DNA is TGTGCCAGCAGTTCCCCGGGACTCAACACCGGGGAGCTGTTTTTT. It is translated as CASSSPGLNTGELFF.

This chain uses TRBV7-9 with TRBJ2-1; D is unclear. Deletions cut 5 bases from V and 8 bases from J, with 10 bases between. CDR3 length: 12 residues. The V gene's germline CDR1 is SEHNR and CDR2 FQNEAQ (reference sequence). The CDR3 DNA sequence: TGTGCCAGCAGCCTACTCGACGATGAGCAGTTCTTC. Translating gives CASSLLDDEQFF.

The sample holds one count of this clone. The J gene is TRBJ2-3, the V gene TRBV6-1; 9 bases fit TRBD1. CDR1 and CDR2 from the germline V gene are MNHNS and SASEGT. V was pared by 0 bases and J by 4 bases, with 11 bases of the junction left unmatched. CDR3 length: 18 amino acids. CDR3 DNA sequence: TGTGCCAGCAGTGAAGCCCCGCCCGGGACAGGGAACGCAGATACGCAGTATTTT. Protein sequence: CASSEAPPGTGNADTQYF.

This clone has just one count. The chain combines TRBV15 with TRBJ1-6; tentative D call: TRBD1 (6 bases). Germline V CDR1 and CDR2: LNHNV, YYDKDF (reference sequence). V was trimmed by 0 bases and J by 11 bases, leaving 8 bases between them. The CDR3 totals 13 residues. The DNA for the CDR3 is TGTGCCACCAGCAGAGATAAGGGGGCACCCCTCCACTTT. Its protein product is CATSRDKGAPLHF.

V gene TRBV30 combines with J gene TRBJ1-1; D perhaps matches TRBD1 (6 bases). Trimming took 2 bases from V and 5 from J, leaving 15 bases between them. Per germline, CDR1 GTSNPN and CDR2 SVGIG (reference sequence). The CDR3 runs 14 residues. CDR3 in amino acids: CAWSRTAGETEAFF. Here the CDR3 DNA reads TGTGCCTGGAGTCGAACGGCAGGGGAAACTGAAGCTTTCTTT.

This chain uses TRBV12-3 or TRBV12-4 with TRBJ2-1; TRBD1 is a possible D gene (5 bases). This CDR3 contains 13 residues. The V end was cut by 5 bases, the J end by 5 bases, with 10 bases between. This CDR3 reads CASSDRPNNEQFF. CDR3 nucleotides: TGTGCCAGCAGTGACAGACCTAACAATGAGCAGTTCTTC.

In this sample, this clone turned up a few times. V and J are TRBV2 and TRBJ1-5; possible D gene TRBD1, 5 bases. V gave up 5 bases and J gave up 7 bases, with 15 bases separating them. This CDR3 is built from 14 residues. CDR1 SNHLY and CDR2 FYNNEI come from the germline V gene. CDR3 region: CASSRSQGQQPQHF. The CDR3 nucleotides are TGTGCCAGCAGTAGGAGTCAGGGTCAACAGCCCCAGCATTTT. The variable domain in full, completed from reference TRBV2 and TRBJ1-5, reads EPEVTQTPSHQVTQMGQEVILRCVPISNHLYFYWYRQILGQKVEFLVSFYNNEISEKSEIFDDQFSVERPDGSNFTLKIRSTKLEDSAMYFCASSRSQGQQPQHFGDGTRLSIL.